Below, one TCR beta chain is given with its context. Its target is unknown. This entry belongs to a study of T-cell memory formation after mild COVID-19. Study context: Clusters were largely donor specific.

TCRdb processed the 5' RACE reads anew with MiXCR; each CDR3 protein has one entry. The top ten hold less than 10% of the sample, which has about 560,000 distinct CDR3 sequences, about 18% seen once. Germline V lookup: CDR1 DFQATT, CDR2 SNEGSKA (reference sequence). There are 12 residues in the CDR3. V shed 3 bases and J shed 7 bases, with 10 bases lying between them. General study points: Pre-infection memory showed some responding clones, and this suggested that cross-reactive memory joined.

This receptor was identified in an adult woman who had mild COVID-19 (a few samples of this study predate the infection). Cell type and time point are not known. The gene calls are TRBV20-1 and TRBJ1-5; no firm D call. Sequencing input: PBMCs or a T cell subset sorted from them (not recorded which). CDR3 residues: CSASKGLQPQHF. The CDR3 DNA sequence: TGCAGTGCTAGTAAAGGGCTACAGCCCCAGCATTTT.